This T cell receptor beta chain was documented in a study of T cell changes during pregnancy in multiple sclerosis. V was trimmed by 6 bases and J by 3 bases, leaving 8 bases between them. This CDR3 contains 13 residues. Germline V gene data show CDR1 as MRHNA and CDR2 as SNTAGT. This clone was recorded once. TCRdb's table, derived via immunoSEQ multiplex PCR, lists solely in-frame clones and lacks some. The sample gives around 40,000 clones, 90% of which show up once; over 0.45% is in the top ten. The sequencing used CD4+ T cells from peripheral blood mononuclear cells, collected in the first trimester of pregnancy. The TCR was taken from a female donor in good health, enrolled as a control in a pregnancy study. The chain joins TRBV6-4 to TRBJ1-4; D gene uncertain. Here the CDR3 reads CASRASPNEKLFF. The CDR3 nucleotides read TGTGCCAGCAGGGCATCACCTAATGAAAAACTGTTTTTT.